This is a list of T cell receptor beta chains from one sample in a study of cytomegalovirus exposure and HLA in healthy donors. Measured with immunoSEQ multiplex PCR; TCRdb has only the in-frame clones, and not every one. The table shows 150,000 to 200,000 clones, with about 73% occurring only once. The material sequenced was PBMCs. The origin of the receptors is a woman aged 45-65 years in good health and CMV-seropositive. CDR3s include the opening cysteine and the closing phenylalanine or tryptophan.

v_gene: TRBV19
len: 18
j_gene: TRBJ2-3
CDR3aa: CASTFSGRTGGNTDTQYF

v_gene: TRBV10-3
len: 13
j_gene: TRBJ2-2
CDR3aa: CATADRGTGELFF

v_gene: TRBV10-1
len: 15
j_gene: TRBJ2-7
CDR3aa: CASSWGGRRIYEQYF

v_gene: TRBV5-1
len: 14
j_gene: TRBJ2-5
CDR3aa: CASSLDYAEETQYF

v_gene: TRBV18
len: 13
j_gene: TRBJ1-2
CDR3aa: CASSPPIREGYTF

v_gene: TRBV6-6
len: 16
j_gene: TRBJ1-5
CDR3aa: CASSYSWDRDNQPQHF

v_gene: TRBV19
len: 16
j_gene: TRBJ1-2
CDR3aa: CASSPPAGDANYGYTF

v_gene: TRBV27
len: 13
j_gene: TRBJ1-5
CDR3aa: CASSFGANQPQHF

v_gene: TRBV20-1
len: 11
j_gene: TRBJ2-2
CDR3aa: CSASRQGWLFF

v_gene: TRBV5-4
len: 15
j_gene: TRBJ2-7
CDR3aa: CASSLGTDKSYEQYF

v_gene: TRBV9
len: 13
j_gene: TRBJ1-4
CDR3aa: CASSAGTNEKLFF

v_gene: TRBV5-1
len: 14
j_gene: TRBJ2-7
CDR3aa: CASQTSGTEYEQYF

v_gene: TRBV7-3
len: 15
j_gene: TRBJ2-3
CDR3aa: CASSLTSGWSDTQYF

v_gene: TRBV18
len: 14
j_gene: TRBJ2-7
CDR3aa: CASSPRQGGYEQYF

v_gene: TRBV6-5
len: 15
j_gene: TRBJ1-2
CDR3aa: CASSLFGGEPYGYTF

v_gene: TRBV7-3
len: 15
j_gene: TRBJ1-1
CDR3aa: CASSSPGQGDTEAFF

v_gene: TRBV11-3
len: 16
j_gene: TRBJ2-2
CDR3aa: CASQPQPGQGTGELFF

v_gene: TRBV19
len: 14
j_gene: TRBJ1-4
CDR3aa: CASSRAGPVEKLFF

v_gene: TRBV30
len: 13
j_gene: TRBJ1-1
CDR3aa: CAWSNRMNTEAFF

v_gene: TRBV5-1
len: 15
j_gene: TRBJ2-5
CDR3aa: CASAPREGGRETQYF

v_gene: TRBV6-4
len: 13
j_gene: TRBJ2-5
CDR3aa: CASSPDRGETQYF

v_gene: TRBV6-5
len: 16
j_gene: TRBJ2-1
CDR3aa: CASSYSWTNSYNEQFF

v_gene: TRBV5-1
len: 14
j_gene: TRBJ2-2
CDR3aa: CASTGQGGTGELFF

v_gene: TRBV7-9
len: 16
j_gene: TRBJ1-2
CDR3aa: CSSSLASLSRFYGYTF

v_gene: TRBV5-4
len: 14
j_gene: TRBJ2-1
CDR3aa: CASSLGGSYNEQFF